A selection of T cell receptor beta chains follows, all from one sample in a study of memory CD4+ T cells and cytomegalovirus serostatus. TCRdb's copy holds only in-frame clones and misses some; the assay was immunoSEQ multiplex PCR. The data show approximately 60,000 clones, 80% to 90% seen once. The material sequenced was memory CD4+ T cells from blood. Every receptor here comes from an adult in good health and CMV-seronegative. Each CDR3 is given with its conserved first and last residue. The D gene is left open where the match is weak. Size is stated for part of the rows, as once, few or many counts, or as a class when the clone is expanded.

.,11,TRBV20-1,.,TRBJ2-1,CSAGQYNEQFF,TGCAGTGCTGGACAGTACAATGAGCAGTTCTTC
.,15,TRBV19,TRBD1,TRBJ1-4,CASSILGGKGEKLFF,TGTGCCAGTAGTATCTTAGGGGGCAAGGGTGAAAAACTGTTTTTT
.,12,TRBV6-1,.,TRBJ1-1,CASRVTGAEAFF,TGTGCCAGCAGGGTGACGGGAGCTGAAGCTTTCTTT
.,13,TRBV5-4,.,TRBJ1-1,CASSPSTSTEAFF,TGTGCCAGCAGCCCTTCGACCTCCACTGAAGCTTTCTTT
.,12,TRBV2,.,TRBJ2-5,CASSRELETQYF,TGTGCCAGCAGCAGGGAGCTTGAGACCCAGTACTTC
.,15,TRBV7-2,TRBD1,TRBJ1-5,CASSLRTGADQPQHF,TGTGCCAGCAGCTTGCGGACAGGGGCGGATCAGCCCCAGCATTTT
.,16,TRBV18,.,TRBJ2-1,CASSPRVGGRHNEQFF,TGTGCCAGCTCCCCACGGGTTGGCGGGCGACACAATGAGCAGTTCTTC
.,13,TRBV7-9,.,TRBJ2-7,CASSSPPRYEQYF,TGTGCCAGCAGCTCCCCCCCGCGGTACGAGCAGTACTTC
once,14,TRBV27,.,TRBJ1-1,CASSPNWGGTEAFF,TGTGCCAGCAGTCCAAACTGGGGGGGCACTGAAGCTTTCTTT
.,15,TRBV5-1,.,TRBJ2-1,CASSLGRGRGDEQFF,TGCGCCAGCAGCTTGGGCAGGGGACGGGGCGATGAGCAGTTCTTC
.,15,TRBV6-5,TRBD1,TRBJ1-6,CASRAGGLYNSPLHF,TGTGCCAGCCGCGCAGGGGGCCTCTATAATTCACCCCTCCACTTT
.,12,TRBV6-6,.,TRBJ1-2,CASSAPLEGYTF,TGTGCCAGCAGCGCCCCCTTGGAGGGCTACACCTTC
.,15,TRBV2,.,TRBJ2-1,CASTITPEVNNEQFF,TGTGCCAGCACAATAACTCCGGAGGTTAACAATGAGCAGTTCTTC
.,14,TRBV6-6,TRBD2,TRBJ2-3,CASAASGTSGGQYF,TGTGCCAGCGCCGCTAGCGGGACCTCGGGGGGGCAGTATTTT
few,20,TRBV4-2,TRBD2,TRBJ2-3,CASSQEVLAGATDLRDTQYF,TGTGCCAGCAGCCAAGAGGTTCTAGCGGGAGCTACTGACTTGAGGGATACGCAGTATTTT
.,13,TRBV6-1,.,TRBJ2-7,CASHKENDREQYF,TGTGCCAGCCACAAAGAAAACGACAGAGAGCAGTACTTC
.,17,TRBV7-2,.,TRBJ2-1,CASSLLQGGDSYNEQFF,TGTGCCAGCAGCTTACTTCAGGGCGGGGACTCCTACAATGAGCAGTTCTTC
.,15,TRBV2,.,TRBJ1-6,CASRGTEGSPSPLHF,TGTGCCAGCAGGGGGACGGAGGGATCCCCCTCACCCCTCCACTTT
.,12,TRBV7-2,.,TRBJ1-1,CASSLLDTEAFF,TGTGCCAGCAGCTTACTAGACACTGAAGCTTTCTTT
few,16,TRBV5-1,TRBD1,TRBJ2-2,CASSQGQGARTGELFF,TGCGCCAGCAGCCAGGGACAGGGGGCGAGAACCGGGGAGCTGTTTTTT
.,15,TRBV11-2,.,TRBJ2-3,CASSFGRGLRDTQYF,TGTGCCAGCAGCTTCGGACGAGGGCTAAGAGATACGCAGTATTTT
.,14,TRBV27,.,TRBJ2-5,CASSLSRAAETQYF,TGTGCCAGCAGTTTATCGAGAGCGGCAGAGACCCAGTACTTC
.,14,TRBV6-6,TRBD1,TRBJ1-1,CASTQRGPDTEAFF,TGTGCCAGCACCCAGAGGGGGCCAGACACTGAAGCTTTCTTT
.,13,TRBV18,TRBD2,TRBJ2-5,CASSPGGGKTQYF,TGTGCCAGCTCACCAGGGGGGGGAAAGACCCAGTACTTC
.,15,TRBV5-1,TRBD1,TRBJ2-5,CASSSGTGEGETQYF,TGCGCCAGCAGCTCCGGGACAGGGGAAGGCGAGACCCAGTACTTC
few,15,TRBV18,.,TRBJ1-2,CASSPNLDILYGYTF,TGTGCCAGCTCACCTAATCTAGACATCTTATACGGCTACACCTTC
.,16,TRBV29-1,.,TRBJ2-1,CSVGDFRVGYYNEQFF,TGCAGCGTTGGCGACTTCAGGGTAGGTTACTACAATGAGCAGTTCTTC
.,14,TRBV27,TRBD1,TRBJ1-2,CASSPRGQPGGYTF,TGTGCCAGCAGTCCCCGGGGACAGCCGGGGGGCTACACCTTC
.,15,TRBV2,TRBD1,TRBJ2-2,CASQTGGANTGELFF,TGTGCCAGCCAAACAGGGGGCGCGAACACCGGGGAGCTGTTTTTT
.,14,TRBV5-1,.,TRBJ2-1,CASSFGNSYNEQFF,TGCGCCAGCAGCTTCGGGAACTCCTACAATGAGCAGTTCTTC
.,17,TRBV28,.,TRBJ2-7,CASSSLPKRQLYYEQYF,TGTGCCAGCAGCTCCCTACCAAAGCGACAACTTTACTACGAGCAGTACTTC
.,11,TRBV30,.,TRBJ2-3,CAWGSTDTQYF,TGTGCCTGGGGTAGTACAGATACGCAGTATTTT
once,13,TRBV11-2,.,TRBJ2-5,CASSLLGQETQYF,TGTGCCAGCAGCTTACTAGGGCAAGAGACCCAGTACTTC
once,13,TRBV5-1,.,TRBJ2-7,CASSARDHYEQYF,TGCGCCAGCAGCGCCCGGGACCACTACGAGCAGTACTTC
.,13,TRBV7-7,.,TRBJ1-4,CASSGTRGEKLFF,TGTGCCAGCTCCGGGACCCGGGGTGAAAAACTGTTTTTT
.,15,TRBV29-1,TRBD1,TRBJ1-1,CSGSGQGIMNTEAFF,TGCAGCGGGTCGGGACAGGGGATTATGAACACTGAAGCTTTCTTT
.,13,TRBV11-3,.,TRBJ2-7,CASSLNSLYEQYF,TGTGCCAGCAGCTTAAACTCGCTGTACGAGCAGTACTTC
.,13,TRBV29-1,TRBD1,TRBJ1-5,CSVETGDNQPQHF,TGCAGCGTGGAGACAGGGGATAATCAGCCCCAGCATTTT
.,14,TRBV10-3,.,TRBJ2-3,CAIKLGMGTDTQYF,TGTGCCATCAAGCTCGGGATGGGCACAGATACGCAGTATTTT
.,14,TRBV7-9,TRBD1,TRBJ1-3,CASSMGQGLDTIYF,TGTGCCAGCAGCATGGGACAGGGGTTAGACACCATATATTTT
.,16,TRBV4-2,.,TRBJ1-4,CASSQARGGSNEKLFF,TGTGCCAGCAGCCAAGCTCGGGGGGGGTCTAATGAAAAACTGTTTTTT
.,13,TRBV18,TRBD1,TRBJ2-7,CASSPDRVHEQYF,TGTGCCAGCTCACCAGACAGGGTCCACGAGCAGTACTTC
.,14,TRBV21-1,.,TRBJ2-7,CASSKGGTRYEQYF,TGTGCCAGCAGCAAAGGGGGGACTAGATACGAGCAGTACTTC
.,15,TRBV6-6,.,TRBJ1-1,CASSYSGVMNTEAFF,TGTGCCAGCAGTTACAGCGGGGTCATGAACACTGAAGCTTTCTTT
.,13,TRBV18,.,TRBJ1-1,CASSYDLNTEAFF,TGTGCCAGCTCGTACGACCTGAACACTGAAGCTTTCTTT
.,15,TRBV27,.,TRBJ1-4,CASSPRQATNEKLFF,TGTGCCAGCAGTCCGAGACAGGCAACTAATGAAAAACTGTTTTTT
.,16,TRBV12-2,.,TRBJ1-2,CASREPPTGSNYGYTF,TGTGCAAGTCGCGAACCTCCAACAGGTTCTAACTATGGCTACACCTTC
.,16,TRBV18,.,TRBJ1-3,CASSPGAGRSGNTIYF,TGTGCCAGCTCACCAGGGGCAGGCCGCTCTGGAAACACCATATATTTT
.,14,TRBV11-3,.,TRBJ2-3,CASSTGTATDTQYF,TGTGCCAGCAGCACCGGAACAGCCACAGATACGCAGTATTTT
.,14,TRBV18,.,TRBJ2-3,CASSFGQVADTQYF,TGTGCCAGCTCTTTTGGTCAGGTGGCAGATACGCAGTATTTT
.,16,TRBV5-5,.,TRBJ1-2,CASSLDLWADSYGYTF,TGTGCCAGCAGCTTGGACCTCTGGGCCGATTCCTATGGCTACACCTTC